This TCR beta chain is drawn from a study of cytomegalovirus exposure and HLA in healthy donors. PCR used 60 Vbeta primers and 13 Jbeta primers. TCRdb keeps only in-frame clones here, not all; method: immunoSEQ multiplex PCR. In the table there are 90,000 to 100,000 clones, 70% to 80% of which are singletons. General study findings and limits: The availability of immune exposure information extended only to CMV serostatus.

Points on this clone: Antigen: not known.

The ends lost 5 bases at V and 1 base at J; junction bases unmatched: 8. CDR3 length: 16 amino acids. CDR1 and CDR2 (germline): SGHTA, FQGTGA. Material for sequencing was PBMCs. The TCR comes from a female donor in good health and CMV-seronegative. The chain couples TRBV7-3 to TRBJ2-3; 8 bases agree with TRBD2. DNA of the CDR3: TGTGCCAGCAGCCGAAGGGGACTAGATGGCACAGATACGCAGTATTTT. Encoded protein: CASSRRGLDGTDTQYF. The full variable domain, its missing parts supplied by reference TRBV7-3 and TRBJ2-3, is GAGVSQTPSNKVTEKGKYVELRCDPISGHTALYWYRQSLGQGPEFLIYFQGTGAADDSGLPNDRFFAVRPEGSVSTLKIQRTERGDSAVYLCASSRRGLDGTDTQYFGPGTRLTVL.